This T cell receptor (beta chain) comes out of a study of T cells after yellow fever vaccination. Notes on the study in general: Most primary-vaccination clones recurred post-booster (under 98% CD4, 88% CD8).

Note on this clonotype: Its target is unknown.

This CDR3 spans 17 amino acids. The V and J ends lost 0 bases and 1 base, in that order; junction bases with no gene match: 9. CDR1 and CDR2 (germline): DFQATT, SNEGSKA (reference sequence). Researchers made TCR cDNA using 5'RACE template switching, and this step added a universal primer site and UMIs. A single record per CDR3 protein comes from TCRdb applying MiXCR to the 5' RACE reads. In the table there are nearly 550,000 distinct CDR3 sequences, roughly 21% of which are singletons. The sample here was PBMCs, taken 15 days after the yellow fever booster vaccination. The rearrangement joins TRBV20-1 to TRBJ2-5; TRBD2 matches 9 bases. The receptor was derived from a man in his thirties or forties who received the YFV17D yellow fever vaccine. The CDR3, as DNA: TGCAGTGCTAGAGACGCTTTCGCTAGCGGGATCCAAGAGACCCAGTACTTC. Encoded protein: CSARDAFASGIQETQYF.